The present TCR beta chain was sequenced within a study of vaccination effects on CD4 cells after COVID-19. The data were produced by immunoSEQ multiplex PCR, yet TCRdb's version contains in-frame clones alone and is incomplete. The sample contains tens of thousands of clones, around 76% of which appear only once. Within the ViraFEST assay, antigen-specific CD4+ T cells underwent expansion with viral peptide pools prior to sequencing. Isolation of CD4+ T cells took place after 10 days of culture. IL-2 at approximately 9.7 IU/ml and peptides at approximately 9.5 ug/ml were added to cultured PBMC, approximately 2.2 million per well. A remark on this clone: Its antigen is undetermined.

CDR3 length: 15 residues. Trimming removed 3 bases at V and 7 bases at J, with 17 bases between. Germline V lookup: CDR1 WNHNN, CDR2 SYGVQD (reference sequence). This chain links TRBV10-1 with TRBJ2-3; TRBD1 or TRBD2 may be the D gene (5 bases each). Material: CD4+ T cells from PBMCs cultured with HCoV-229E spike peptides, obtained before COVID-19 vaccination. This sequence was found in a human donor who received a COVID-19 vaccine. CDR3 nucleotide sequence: TGCGCCAGCAGTGATCAGGGCAGCGGCGTCTATACGCAGTATTTT. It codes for CASSDQGSGVYTQYF.